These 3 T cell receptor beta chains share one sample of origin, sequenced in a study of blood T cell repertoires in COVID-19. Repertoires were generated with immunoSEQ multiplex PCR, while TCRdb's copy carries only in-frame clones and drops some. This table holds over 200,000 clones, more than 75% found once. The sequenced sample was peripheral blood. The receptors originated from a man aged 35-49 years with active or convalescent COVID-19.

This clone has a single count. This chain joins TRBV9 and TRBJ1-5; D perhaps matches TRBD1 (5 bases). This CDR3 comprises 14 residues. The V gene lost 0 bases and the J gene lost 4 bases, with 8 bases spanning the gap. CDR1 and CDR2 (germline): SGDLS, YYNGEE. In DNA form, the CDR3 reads TGTGCCAGCAGCGTAGCGGGGGGTAATCAGCCCCAGCATTTT. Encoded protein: CASSVAGGNQPQHF.

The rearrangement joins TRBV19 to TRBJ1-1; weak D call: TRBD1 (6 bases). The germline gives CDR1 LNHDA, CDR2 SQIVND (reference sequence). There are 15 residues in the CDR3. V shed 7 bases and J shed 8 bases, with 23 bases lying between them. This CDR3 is CASIPRGRGPTEAFF. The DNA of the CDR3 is TGTGCCAGTATTCCCAGGGGCAGGGGCCCCACCGAAGCTTTCTTT.

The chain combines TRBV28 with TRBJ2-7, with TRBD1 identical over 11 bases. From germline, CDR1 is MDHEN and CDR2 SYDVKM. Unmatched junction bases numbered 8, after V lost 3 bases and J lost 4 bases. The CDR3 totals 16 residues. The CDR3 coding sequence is TGTGCCAGCAGTTTCTTGCCCGGGACAGGGGGTTACGAGCAGTACTTC. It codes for CASSFLPGTGGYEQYF.